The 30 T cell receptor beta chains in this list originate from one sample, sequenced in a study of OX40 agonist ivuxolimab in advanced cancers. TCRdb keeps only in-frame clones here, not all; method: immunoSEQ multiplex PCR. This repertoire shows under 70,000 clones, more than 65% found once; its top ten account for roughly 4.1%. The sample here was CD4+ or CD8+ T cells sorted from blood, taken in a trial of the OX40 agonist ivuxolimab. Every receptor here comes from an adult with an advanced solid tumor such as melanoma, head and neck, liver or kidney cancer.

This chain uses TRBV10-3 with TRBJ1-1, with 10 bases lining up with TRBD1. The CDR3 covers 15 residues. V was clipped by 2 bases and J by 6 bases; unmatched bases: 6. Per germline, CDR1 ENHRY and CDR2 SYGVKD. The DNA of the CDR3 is TGTGCCATCAGTGAGCCGACAGGGGGCTTATCTGAAGCTTTCTTT. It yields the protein CAISEPTGGLSEAFF.

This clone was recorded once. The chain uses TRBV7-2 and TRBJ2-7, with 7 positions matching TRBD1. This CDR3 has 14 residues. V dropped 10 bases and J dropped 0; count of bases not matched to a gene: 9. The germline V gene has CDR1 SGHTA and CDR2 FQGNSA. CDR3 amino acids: CATYRGYPSYEQYF. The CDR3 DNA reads TGTGCCACCTACAGGGGATATCCCTCCTACGAGCAGTACTTC.

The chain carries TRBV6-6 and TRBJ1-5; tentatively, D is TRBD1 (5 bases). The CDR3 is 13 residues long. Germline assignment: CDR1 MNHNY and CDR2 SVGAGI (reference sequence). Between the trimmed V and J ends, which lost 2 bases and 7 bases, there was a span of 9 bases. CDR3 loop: CASSYVGGQPQHF. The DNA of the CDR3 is TGTGCCAGCAGTTACGTGGGGGGACAGCCCCAGCATTTT.

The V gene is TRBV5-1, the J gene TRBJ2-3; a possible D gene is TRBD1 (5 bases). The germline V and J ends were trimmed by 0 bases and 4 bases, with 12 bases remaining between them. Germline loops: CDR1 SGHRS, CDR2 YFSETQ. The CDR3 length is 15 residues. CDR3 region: CASSLEGRVADTQYF. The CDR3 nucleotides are TGCGCCAGCAGCTTGGAAGGCAGGGTGGCAGATACGCAGTATTTT.

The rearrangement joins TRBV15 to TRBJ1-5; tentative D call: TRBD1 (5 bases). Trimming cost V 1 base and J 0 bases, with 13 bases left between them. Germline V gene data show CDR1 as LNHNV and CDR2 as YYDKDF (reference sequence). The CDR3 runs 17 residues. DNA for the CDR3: TGTGCCACCAGCAGAGGCCGCGGGACTGATAGCAATCAGCCCCAGCATTTT. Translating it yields CATSRGRGTDSNQPQHF.

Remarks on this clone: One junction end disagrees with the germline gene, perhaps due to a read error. CDR3 DNA: TGTGCCGGCAGTACAGGGAACACTGAAGCTTTCTTT. Amino acid sequence: CAGSTGNTEAFF. V usage is TRBV6-1 and J usage is TRBJ1-1; D is perhaps TRBD1 (5 bases). Germline-derived CDR1 and CDR2 are MNHNS and SASEGT. The CDR3 runs to 12 residues.

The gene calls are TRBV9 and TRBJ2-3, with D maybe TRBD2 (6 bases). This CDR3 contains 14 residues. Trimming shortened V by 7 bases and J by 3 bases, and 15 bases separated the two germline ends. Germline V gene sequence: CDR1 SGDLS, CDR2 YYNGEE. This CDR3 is CASYSGVPTDTQYF. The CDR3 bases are TGTGCCAGCTACTCGGGGGTACCGACAGATACGCAGTATTTT.

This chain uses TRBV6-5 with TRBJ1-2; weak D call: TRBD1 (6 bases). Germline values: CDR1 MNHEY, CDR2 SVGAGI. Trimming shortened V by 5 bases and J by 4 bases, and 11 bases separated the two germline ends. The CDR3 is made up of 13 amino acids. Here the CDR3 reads CASSRTVPYGYTF. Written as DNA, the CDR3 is TGTGCCAGCAGTCGGACAGTGCCCTATGGCTACACCTTC.

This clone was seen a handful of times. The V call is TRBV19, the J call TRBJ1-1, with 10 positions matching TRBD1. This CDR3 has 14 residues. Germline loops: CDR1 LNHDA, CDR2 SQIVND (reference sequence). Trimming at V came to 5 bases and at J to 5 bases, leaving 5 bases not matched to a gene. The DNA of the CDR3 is TGTGCCAGTAGTCCCCGGACAGGGGGGACTGAAGCTTTCTTT. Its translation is CASSPRTGGTEAFF.

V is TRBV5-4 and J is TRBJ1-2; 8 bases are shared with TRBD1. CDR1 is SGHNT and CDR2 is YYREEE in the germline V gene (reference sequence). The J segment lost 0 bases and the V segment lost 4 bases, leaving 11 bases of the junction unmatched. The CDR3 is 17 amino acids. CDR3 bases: TGTGCCAGCAGCCCGGGACAGGAGGGTCTAGCTAACTATGGCTACACCTTC. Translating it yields CASSPGQEGLANYGYTF.

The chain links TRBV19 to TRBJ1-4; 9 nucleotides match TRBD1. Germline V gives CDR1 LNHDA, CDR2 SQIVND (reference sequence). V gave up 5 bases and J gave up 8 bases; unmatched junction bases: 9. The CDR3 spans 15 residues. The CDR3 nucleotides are TGTGCCAGTAGTGCCGGGACAGGGTTGGGCGAAAAACTGTTTTTT. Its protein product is CASSAGTGLGEKLFF.

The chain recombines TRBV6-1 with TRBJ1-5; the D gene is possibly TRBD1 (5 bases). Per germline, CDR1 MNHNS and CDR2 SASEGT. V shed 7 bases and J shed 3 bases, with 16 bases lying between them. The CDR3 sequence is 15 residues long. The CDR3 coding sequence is TGTGCCAGCAACGGACAAAAAGGATTCAATCAGCCCCAGCATTTT. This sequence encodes CASNGQKGFNQPQHF.

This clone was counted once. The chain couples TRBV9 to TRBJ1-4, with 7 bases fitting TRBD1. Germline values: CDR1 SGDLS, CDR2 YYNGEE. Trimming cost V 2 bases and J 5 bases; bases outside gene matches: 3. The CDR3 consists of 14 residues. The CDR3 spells CASSVEGANEKLFF. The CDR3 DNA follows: TGTGCCAGCAGCGTCGAGGGGGCGAATGAAAAACTGTTTTTT.

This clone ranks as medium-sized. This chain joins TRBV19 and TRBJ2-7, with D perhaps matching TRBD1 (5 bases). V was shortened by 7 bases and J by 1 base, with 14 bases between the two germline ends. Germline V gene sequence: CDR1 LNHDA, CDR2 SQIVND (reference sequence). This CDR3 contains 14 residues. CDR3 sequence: CASKDKPSSYEQYF. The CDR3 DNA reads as TGTGCCAGTAAGGACAAGCCCTCATCCTACGAGCAGTACTTC.

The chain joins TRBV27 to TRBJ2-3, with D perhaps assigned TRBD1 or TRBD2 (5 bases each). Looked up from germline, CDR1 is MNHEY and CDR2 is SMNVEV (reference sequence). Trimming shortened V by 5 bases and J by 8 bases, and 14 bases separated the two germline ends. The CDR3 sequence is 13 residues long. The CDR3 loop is CASSPPGPVTQYF. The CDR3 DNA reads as TGTGCCAGCAGTCCCCCGGGGCCGGTTACGCAGTATTTT.

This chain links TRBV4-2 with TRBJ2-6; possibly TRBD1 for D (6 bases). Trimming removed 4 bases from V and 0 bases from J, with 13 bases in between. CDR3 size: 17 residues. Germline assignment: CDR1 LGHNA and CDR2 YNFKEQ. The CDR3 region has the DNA TGTGCCAGCAGCCGAGAATACAGGGTCTCTGGGGCCAACGTCCTGACTTTC. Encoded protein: CASSREYRVSGANVLTF.

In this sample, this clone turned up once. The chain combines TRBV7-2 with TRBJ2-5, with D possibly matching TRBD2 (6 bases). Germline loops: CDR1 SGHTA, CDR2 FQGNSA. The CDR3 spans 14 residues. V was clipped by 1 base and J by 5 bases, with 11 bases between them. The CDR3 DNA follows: TGTGCCAGCAGCTTAGTGCGGGGATTCGAGACCCAGTACTTC. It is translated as CASSLVRGFETQYF. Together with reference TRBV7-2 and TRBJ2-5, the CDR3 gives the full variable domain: GAGVSQSPSNKVTEKGKDVELRCDPISGHTALYWYRQSLGQGLEFLIYFQGNSAPDKSGLPSDRFSAERTGGSVSTLTIQRTQQEDSAVYLCASSLVRGFETQYFGPGTRLLVL.

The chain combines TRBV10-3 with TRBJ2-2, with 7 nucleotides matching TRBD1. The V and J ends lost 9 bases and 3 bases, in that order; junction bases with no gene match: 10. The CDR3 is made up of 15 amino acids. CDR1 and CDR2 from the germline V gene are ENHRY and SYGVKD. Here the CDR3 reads CAITPGTAYTGELFF. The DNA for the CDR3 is TGTGCCATTACACCGGGGACAGCCTACACCGGGGAGCTGTTTTTT.

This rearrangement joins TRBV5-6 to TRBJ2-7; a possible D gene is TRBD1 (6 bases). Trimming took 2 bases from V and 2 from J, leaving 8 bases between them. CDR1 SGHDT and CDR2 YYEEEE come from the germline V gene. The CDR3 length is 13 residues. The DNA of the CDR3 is TGTGCCAGCAGCTTAACAGGGACCTACGAGCAGTACTTC. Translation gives CASSLTGTYEQYF.

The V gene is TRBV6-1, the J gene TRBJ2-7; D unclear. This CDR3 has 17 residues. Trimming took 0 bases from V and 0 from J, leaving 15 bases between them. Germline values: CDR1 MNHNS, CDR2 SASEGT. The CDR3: CASSEAGRTESSYEQYF. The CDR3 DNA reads TGTGCCAGCAGTGAAGCGGGCAGGACGGAGAGCTCCTACGAGCAGTACTTC.

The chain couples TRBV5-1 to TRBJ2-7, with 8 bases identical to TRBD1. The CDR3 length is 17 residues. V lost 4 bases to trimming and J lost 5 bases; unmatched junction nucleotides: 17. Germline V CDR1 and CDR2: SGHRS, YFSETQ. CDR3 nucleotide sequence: TGCGCCAGCAGCCCTTTTATAAACGGACAGGGTGTGAACGAGCAGTACTTC. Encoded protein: CASSPFINGQGVNEQYF.

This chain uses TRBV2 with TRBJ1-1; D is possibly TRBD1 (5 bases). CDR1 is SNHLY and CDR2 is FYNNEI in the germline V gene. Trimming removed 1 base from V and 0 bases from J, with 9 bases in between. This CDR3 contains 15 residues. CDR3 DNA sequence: TGTGCCAGCAGTGAAGTTGGGGGGGTGAACACTGAAGCTTTCTTT. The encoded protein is CASSEVGGVNTEAFF.

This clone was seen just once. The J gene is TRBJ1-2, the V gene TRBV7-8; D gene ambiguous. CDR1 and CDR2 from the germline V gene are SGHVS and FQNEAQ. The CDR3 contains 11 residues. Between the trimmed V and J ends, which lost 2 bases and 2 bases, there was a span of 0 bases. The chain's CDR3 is CASSLNYGYTF. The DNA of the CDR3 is TGTGCCAGCAGCTTAAACTATGGCTACACCTTC.

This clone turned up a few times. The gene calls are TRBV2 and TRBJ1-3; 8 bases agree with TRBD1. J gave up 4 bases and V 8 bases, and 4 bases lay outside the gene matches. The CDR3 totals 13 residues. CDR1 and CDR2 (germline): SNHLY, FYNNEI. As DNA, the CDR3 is TGTGCCAGCCAGACAGGGGTCGGAAACACCATATATTTT. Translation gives CASQTGVGNTIYF.

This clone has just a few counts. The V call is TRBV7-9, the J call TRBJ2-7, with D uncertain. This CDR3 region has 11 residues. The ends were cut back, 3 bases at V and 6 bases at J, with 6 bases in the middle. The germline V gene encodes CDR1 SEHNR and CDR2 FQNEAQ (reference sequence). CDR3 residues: CASSFGSEQYF. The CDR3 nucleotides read TGTGCCAGCAGCTTCGGATCCGAGCAGTACTTC. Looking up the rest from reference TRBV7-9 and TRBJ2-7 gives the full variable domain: DTGVSQNPRHKITKRGQNVTFRCDPISEHNRLYWYRQTLGQGPEFLTYFQNEAQLEKSRLLSDRFSAERPKGSFSTLEIQRTEQGDSAMYLCASSFGSEQYFGPGTRLTVT.

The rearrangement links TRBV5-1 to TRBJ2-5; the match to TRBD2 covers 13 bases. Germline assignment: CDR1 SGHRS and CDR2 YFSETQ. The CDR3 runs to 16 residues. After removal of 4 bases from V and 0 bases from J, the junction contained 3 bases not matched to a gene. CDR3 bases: TGCGCCAGCAGCCCGGGACTAGCGGGGAACCAAGAGACCCAGTACTTC. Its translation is CASSPGLAGNQETQYF.

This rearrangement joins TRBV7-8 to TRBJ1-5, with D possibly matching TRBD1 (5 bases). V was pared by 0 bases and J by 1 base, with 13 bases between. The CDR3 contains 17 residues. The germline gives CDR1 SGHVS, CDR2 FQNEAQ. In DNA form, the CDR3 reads TGTGCCAGCAGCTTAGCGCCGAGGGGAGGAAGCAATCAGCCCCAGCATTTT. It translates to CASSLAPRGGSNQPQHF. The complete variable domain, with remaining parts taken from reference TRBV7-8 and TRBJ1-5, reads GAGVSQSPRYKVAKRGQDVALRCDPISGHVSLFWYQQALGQGPEFLTYFQNEAQLDKSGLPSDRFFAERPEGSVSTLKIQRTQQEDSAVYLCASSLAPRGGSNQPQHFGDGTRLSIL.

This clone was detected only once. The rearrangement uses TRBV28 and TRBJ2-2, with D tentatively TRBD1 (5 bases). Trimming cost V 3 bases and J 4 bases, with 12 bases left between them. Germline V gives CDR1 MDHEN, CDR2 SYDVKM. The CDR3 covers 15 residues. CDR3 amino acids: CASSLAGSSTGELFF. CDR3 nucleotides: TGTGCCAGCAGTTTGGCAGGGTCGAGCACCGGGGAGCTGTTTTTT.

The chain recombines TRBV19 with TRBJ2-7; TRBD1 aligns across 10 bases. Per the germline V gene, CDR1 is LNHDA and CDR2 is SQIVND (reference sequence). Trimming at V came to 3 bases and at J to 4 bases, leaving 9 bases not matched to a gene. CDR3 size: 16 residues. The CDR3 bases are TGTGCCAGTAGTATTTTCCCGGGACAGGGGCCATACGAGCAGTACTTC. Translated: CASSIFPGQGPYEQYF.

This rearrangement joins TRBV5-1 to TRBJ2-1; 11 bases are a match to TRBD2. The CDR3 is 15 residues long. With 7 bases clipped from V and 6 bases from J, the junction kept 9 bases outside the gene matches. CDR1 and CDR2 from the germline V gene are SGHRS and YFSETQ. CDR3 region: CASGLRLAGFNEQFF. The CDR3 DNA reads TGCGCCAGCGGACTACGACTAGCGGGGTTCAATGAGCAGTTCTTC.